Detailed here is one TCR beta chain. Original data processing: Scientists estimated how many nucleated cells there were by amplifying reference gene primers. Here immunoSEQ multiplex PCR was the method, and the copy in TCRdb shows in-frame clones only, minus some. The V and J calls and the clone size are those of that table, but D and trimming were determined from the DNA. The sample lists around 220,000 clones; approximately 78% were seen once. This entry is derived from a study of blood T cell repertoires in COVID-19. Study summary: Sites in the United States, Italy and Spain provided acute and convalescent COVID-19 samples. The analysed material was cDNA or gDNA that came from T cells, B-cell-depleted T cells, or PBMCs.

This TCR was sampled from a woman over 75 with acute or convalescent COVID-19. The source material was peripheral blood.

CDR3 protein: CAISEKGGYNTGELFF. CDR3 coding DNA: TGTGCCATCAGTGAAAAAGGGGGTTATAACACCGGGGAGCTGTTTTTT. The chain is built from TRBV10-3 and TRBJ2-2; perhaps TRBD1 as D (6 bases). The CDR3 length is 16 residues. Germline V gene sequence: CDR1 ENHRY, CDR2 SYGVKD. Trimming shortened V by 3 bases and J by 2 bases, and 13 bases separated the two germline ends.